The clone carrying this T cell receptor (beta chain) turned up a few times. Its antigen is currently unknown. This sample is drawn from a study of cytomegalovirus exposure and HLA in healthy donors. The study ran its PCR with 60 Vbeta and 13 Jbeta primers. The protocol was immunoSEQ multiplex PCR, while the TCRdb copy is restricted to in-frame clones and leaves out a portion. The sample contains about 120,000 clones, around 73% of which appear only once. Germline values: CDR1 LGHNA, CDR2 YSLEER. This CDR3 is built from 13 residues. Trimming removed 0 bases from V and 11 bases from J; junction bases left unmatched: 5. Study-wide points: Some V segments (TRBV6-2 and TRBV6-3 among them) were excluded as indistinguishable. In an earlier analysis, about 87% or about 30%: the productive usage of most TCR beta V segments. TCR beta chain V- and J-gene trimming was linked, in a later analysis, to a missense variant in DCLRE1C. Highest at DRB1 and lowest at HLA-C, TCR association rates differed among HLA loci in a later analysis.

The chain recombines TRBV4-3 with TRBJ1-1; 8 nucleotides agree with TRBD1. The clonotype comes from a woman between 40 and 50 years old in good health and CMV-seropositive. Sequenced sample: PBMCs. The CDR3 DNA is TGCGCCAGCAGCCAAGACGCAGGGGGCAGGGCTTTCTTT. This codes for CASSQDAGGRAFF.